Sequencing of this T cell receptor (beta chain) was carried out in a study of blood T cell repertoires in COVID-19. There are 12 residues in the CDR3. Trimming stripped 5 bases from V and 4 bases from J, with 8 bases between. CDR1 SEHNR and CDR2 FQNEAQ come from the germline V gene (reference sequence). Under the authors' procedure: The assay estimated nucleated cells by amplifying reference gene primers. Here immunoSEQ multiplex PCR was the method, and the copy in TCRdb shows in-frame clones only, minus some. V and J calls and clone size are copied from that table; D and trimming were computed from the DNA. The sample lists over 50,000 clones, around 87% occurring once.

The rearrangement links TRBV7-9 to TRBJ1-1, with a tentative D call TRBD1 (6 bases). Sequenced sample: peripheral blood. The clonotype comes from a man aged 55 to 69 with acute or convalescent COVID-19. CDR3 nucleotides: TGTGCCAGCAGCACAGGGCCCACTGAAGCTTTCTTT. This sequence encodes CASSTGPTEAFF.